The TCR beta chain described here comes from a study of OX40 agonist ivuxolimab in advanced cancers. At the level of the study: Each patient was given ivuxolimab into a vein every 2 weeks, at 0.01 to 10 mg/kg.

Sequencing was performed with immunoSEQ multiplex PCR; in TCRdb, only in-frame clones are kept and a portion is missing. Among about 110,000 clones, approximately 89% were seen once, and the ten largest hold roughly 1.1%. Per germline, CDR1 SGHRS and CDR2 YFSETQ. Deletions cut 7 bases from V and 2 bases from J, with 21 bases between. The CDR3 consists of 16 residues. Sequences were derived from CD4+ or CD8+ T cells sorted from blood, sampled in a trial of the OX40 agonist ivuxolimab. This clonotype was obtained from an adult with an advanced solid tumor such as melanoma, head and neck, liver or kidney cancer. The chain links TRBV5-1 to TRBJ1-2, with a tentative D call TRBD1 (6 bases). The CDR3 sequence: CASGARDNLRNYGYTF. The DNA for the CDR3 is TGCGCCAGCGGGGCCCGGGACAACCTTAGGAACTATGGCTACACCTTC.